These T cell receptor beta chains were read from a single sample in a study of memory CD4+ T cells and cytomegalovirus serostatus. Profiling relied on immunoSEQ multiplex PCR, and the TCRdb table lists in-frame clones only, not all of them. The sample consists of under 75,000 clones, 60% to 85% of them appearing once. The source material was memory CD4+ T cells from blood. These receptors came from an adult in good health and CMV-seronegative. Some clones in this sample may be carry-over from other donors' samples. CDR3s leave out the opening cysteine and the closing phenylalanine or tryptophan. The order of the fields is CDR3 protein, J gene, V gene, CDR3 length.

SAGTVAEAF	TRBJ1-1	TRBV29-1	9
ASSQNPTNAGGEQY	TRBJ2-7	TRBV4-1	14
ASTLGGGLVGYT	TRBJ1-2	TRBV7-2	12
SATTGSNYGYT	TRBJ1-2	TRBV29-1	11
ASSQVGGDRAYGYT	TRBJ1-2	TRBV4-3	14
ASSQGVGYYGYT	TRBJ1-2	TRBV4-1	12
AWSVGSSTIY	TRBJ1-3	TRBV30	10
ASSLLGNSGNTIY	TRBJ1-3	TRBV7-2	13
ASSQGTSGENYNEQF	TRBJ2-1	TRBV4-3	15
SVGSGNTIY	TRBJ1-3	TRBV20-1	9